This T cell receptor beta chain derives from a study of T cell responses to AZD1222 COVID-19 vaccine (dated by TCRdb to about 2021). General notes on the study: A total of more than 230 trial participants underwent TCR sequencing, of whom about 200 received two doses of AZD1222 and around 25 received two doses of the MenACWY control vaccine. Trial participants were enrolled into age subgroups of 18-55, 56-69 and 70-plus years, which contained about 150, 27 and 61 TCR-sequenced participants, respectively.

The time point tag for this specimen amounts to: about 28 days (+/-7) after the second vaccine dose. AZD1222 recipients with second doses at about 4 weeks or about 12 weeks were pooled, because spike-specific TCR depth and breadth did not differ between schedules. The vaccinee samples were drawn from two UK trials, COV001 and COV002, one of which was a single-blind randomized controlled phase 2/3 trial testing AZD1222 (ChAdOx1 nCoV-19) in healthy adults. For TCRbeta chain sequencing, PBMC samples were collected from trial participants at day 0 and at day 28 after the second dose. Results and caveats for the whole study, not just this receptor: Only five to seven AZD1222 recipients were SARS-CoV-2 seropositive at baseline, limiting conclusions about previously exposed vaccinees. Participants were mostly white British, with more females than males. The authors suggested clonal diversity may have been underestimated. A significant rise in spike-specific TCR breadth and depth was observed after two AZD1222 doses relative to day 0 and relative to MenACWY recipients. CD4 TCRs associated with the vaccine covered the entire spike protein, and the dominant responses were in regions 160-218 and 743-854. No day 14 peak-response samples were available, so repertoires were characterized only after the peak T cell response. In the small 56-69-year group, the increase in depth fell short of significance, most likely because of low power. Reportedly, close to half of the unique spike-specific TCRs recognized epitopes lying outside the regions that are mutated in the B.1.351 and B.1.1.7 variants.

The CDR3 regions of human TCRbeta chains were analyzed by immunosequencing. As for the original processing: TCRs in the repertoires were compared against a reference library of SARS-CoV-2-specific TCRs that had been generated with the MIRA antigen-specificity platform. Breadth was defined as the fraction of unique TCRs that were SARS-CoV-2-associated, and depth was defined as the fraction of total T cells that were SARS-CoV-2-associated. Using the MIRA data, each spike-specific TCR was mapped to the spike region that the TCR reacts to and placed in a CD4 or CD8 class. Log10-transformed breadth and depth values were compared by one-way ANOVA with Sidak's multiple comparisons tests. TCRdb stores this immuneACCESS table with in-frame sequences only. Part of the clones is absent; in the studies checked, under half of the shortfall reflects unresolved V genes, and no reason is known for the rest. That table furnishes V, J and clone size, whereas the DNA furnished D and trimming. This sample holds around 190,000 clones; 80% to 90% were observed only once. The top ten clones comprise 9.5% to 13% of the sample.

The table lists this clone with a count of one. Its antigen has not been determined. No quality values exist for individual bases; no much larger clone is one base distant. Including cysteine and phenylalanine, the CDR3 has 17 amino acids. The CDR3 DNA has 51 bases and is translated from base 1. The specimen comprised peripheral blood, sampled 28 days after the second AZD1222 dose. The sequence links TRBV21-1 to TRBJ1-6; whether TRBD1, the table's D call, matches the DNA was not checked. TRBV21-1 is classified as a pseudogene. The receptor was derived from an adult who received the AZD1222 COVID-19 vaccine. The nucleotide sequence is TGTGCCAGCAGCCCCGCCGGGACACAACTGGGTAATTCACCCCTCCACTTT. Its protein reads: CASSPAGTQLGNSPLHF.